This T cell receptor (beta chain) was identified in a study of beta chain features in type 1 diabetes. Study context: No patient-donor differences in age, gender, total cells or subset yield.

Notes on the study in general: Patients with type 1 diabetes carried fewer insertions and had more deletions at their VDJ junctions. Whether TCRB rearrangement is influenced by HLA type was left unresolved in this analysis.

The germline V gene encodes CDR1 SGDLS and CDR2 YYNGEE. V shed 8 bases and J shed 3 bases, with 15 bases lying between them. This CDR3 has 13 amino acids. Reverse transcription of all isolated RNA meant that expressed TCRB transcripts were sequenced. Data came from immunoSEQ multiplex PCR; TCRdb stores just in-frame clones and leaves some out. Of 350,000 to 450,000 clones listed, about 14% are singletons. Of note for this clone: Antigen specificity is unknown.

The sequenced sample was naive CD4+ T cells from blood. The TCR sequence derives from a young woman in good health. The V and J genes are TRBV9 and TRBJ2-7; a possible D gene is TRBD1 (6 bases). The CDR3 protein is CASGRDTRYEQYF. For the CDR3, the DNA is TGTGCCAGTGGACGGGACACACGCTACGAGCAGTACTTC.